This is a list of T cell receptor beta chains from one sample in a study of T cell repertoires in cytomegalovirus infection. TCRdb itself ran the reads through MiXCR, one entry per CDR3 protein. Of approximately 200,000 distinct CDR3 sequences listed, over 20% are singletons. Sequences were obtained from CD8+ T cells from PBMCs. Receptor source: a human donor in good health (CMV status not recorded). Some clones in this sample may be carry-over from other donors' samples. The conserved cysteine and the conserved F or W are not part of the CDR3 here.

V	J	CDR3
TRBV4-1	TRBJ1-1	ASSQEGRGDTEAF
TRBV7-6	TRBJ2-2	ASSLGQLASTEELF
TRBV12-3/TRBV12-4	TRBJ2-7	ASSLSGTGDYEQY
TRBV7-9	TRBJ1-2	ASSLVSETDYGYT
TRBV2	TRBJ1-2	ARMSYGYT
TRBV28	TRBJ1-4	ASSSLTATNEKLF
TRBV10-3	TRBJ2-1	AISALAGGLSYNEQF
TRBV2	TRBJ1-3	ASSVFGANTYSGNTIY
TRBV11-2	TRBJ2-5	ASSSRTQGETQY
TRBV29-1	TRBJ2-3	SVESGSTDTQY
TRBV28	TRBJ1-5	ASSFRDSYNQPQH
TRBV14	TRBJ1-1	ASSLQGGGTEAF
TRBV12-3/TRBV12-4	TRBJ2-2	ASSLTSGGGELF
TRBV5-1	TRBJ2-1	ASSLDWSSYNEQF
TRBV7-8	TRBJ2-2	ASSPNVNTGELF
TRBV27	TRBJ1-6	ASSLSVGRDSPLH
TRBV29-1	TRBJ2-3	SVETGQRDFSTDTQY
TRBV7-8	TRBJ1-5	ASSLGTGIQPQH
TRBV29-1	TRBJ2-7	SVEAQQGSYEQY
TRBV5-4	TRBJ2-1	ASSSAGAYEQF
TRBV6-5	TRBJ2-2	ASSYGVGDTGELF
TRBV20-1	TRBJ2-1	SARDPGDGSSYNEQF
TRBV5-4	TRBJ2-2	ASSFGQAPYPDPEELF
TRBV10-3	TRBJ2-7	AISESGHDPNEQY
TRBV7-9	TRBJ1-2	ASSFLDSYGYT
TRBV7-9	TRBJ1-6	ASSLGQGARSPLH
TRBV6-4	TRBJ2-2	ASSPRGWGEGELF
TRBV20-1	TRBJ2-7	SARGDRDYEQY
TRBV20-1	TRBJ2-5	SARDLGRGGQETQY
TRBV4-1	TRBJ2-1	ASSQLTAANEQF
TRBV7-8	TRBJ2-2	ASSSTGGDTGELF
TRBV19	TRBJ2-7	ASSILMSYEQY
TRBV5-4	TRBJ2-7	ASRDISAYSYEQY
TRBV19	TRBJ1-2	ASSPTQGASVYGYT
TRBV12-3/TRBV12-4	TRBJ2-2	ASRPGMHGAGELF
TRBV14	TRBJ2-7	ASSPGNTYEQY
TRBV5-1	TRBJ1-6	ASSPYGETNSPLH
TRBV28	TRBJ1-1	ASSFSFQGTEAF
TRBV3-1	TRBJ1-5	ASSQESGTAGNQPQH
TRBV12-3/TRBV12-4	TRBJ2-1	ASSGDKSSYNEQF